This T cell receptor (beta chain) was identified during a study of lymphopenia after photon versus proton radiotherapy. Whole-study results and caveats: Post-nadir diversity loss with photons came from oligoclonal expansion, particularly CD8+ Temra cells. In patients who died, overall survival fell as post-nadir TCR diversity dropped more. Photon-treated patients lost naive T cells and TCR diversity; proton-treated stayed stable.

Germline V CDR1 and CDR2: MRHNA, SNTAGT. This CDR3 is 15 amino acids long. V shed 3 bases and J shed 3 bases, with 13 bases lying between them. The protocol was immunoSEQ multiplex PCR, while the TCRdb copy is restricted to in-frame clones and leaves out a portion. The sample shows more than 9,500 clones, about 88% of them seen only once. This clone was seen more than once but under ten times. The antigen is not known. This TCR was recovered from a man aged 55 to 70 with pancreatic cancer. The chain links TRBV6-4 to TRBJ2-3, with D perhaps matching TRBD1 (8 bases). The sample here was peripheral blood, taken from a patient treated with photon-based radiotherapy. In nucleotides, the CDR3 is TGTGCCAGCAGTGAAGAACAGGGGGGGACAGATACGCAGTATTTT. This sequence encodes CASSEEQGGTDTQYF.